This T cell receptor (beta chain) was observed in a study of tumor-infiltrating lymphocytes in primary liver carcinoma. Reverse transcription of about 0.5 ug total RNA with a constant-region primer produced TCR beta cDNA. Library construction for TCR beta comprised three nested multiplex PCR rounds performed with slightly modified ARM-PCR. Two initial PCR rounds of around 10 cycles each paired TRBV1-TRBV30 forward primers with a C-beta reverse primer. TCRdb used MiXCR to reprocess the multiplex PCR reads, holding one entry per CDR3 protein. This sample has 100,000 to 120,000 distinct CDR3 sequences, with approximately 78% found just once. As to this clonotype: The CDR3 does not close with the conserved phenylalanine or tryptophan, likely indicating a read error.

The CDR3 length is 15 residues. Per germline, CDR1 SGHDT and CDR2 YYEEEE. RNA and DNA were co-extracted from around 18-30 mg of unsorted bulk tissue. Cases comprised patients with primary liver carcinoma who received surgical resection. These patients lived with chronic HBV infection and had never been treated. Five separate regions of each tumor underwent sampling. There were over 75% viable tumor cells in every single sample of tumor. The chain is built from TRBV5-6 and TRBJ1-1; 7 bases match TRBD1. The sequence was collected from a man in his forties or fifties with primary liver carcinoma and hepatitis B virus infection. What was sequenced was liver tumor tissue from sampling region 3. Subset meaning: tumor region T3, left-lateral pole. The CDR3 DNA reads TGTACCAGTAGCCCAGGGGGTAAAGTGAACACTGAAGCTTTCCTT. Protein sequence: CTSSPGGKVNTEAFL.